The 31 T cell receptor beta chains in this list originate from one sample, sequenced in a study of control samples from healthy donors and cancer patients. Sequencing was performed with immunoSEQ multiplex PCR; in TCRdb, only in-frame clones are kept and a portion is missing. The sample has just under 80,000 clones; about 90% are singletons. The material sequenced was PBMCs. Source of these receptors: a woman in her fifties or sixties with head and neck cancer.

This chain connects TRBV27 to TRBJ2-1; 9 nucleotides align to TRBD2. Trimming took 6 bases from V and 6 from J; bases not matched to a gene: 9. This CDR3 is 15 amino acids long. CDR1 and CDR2 from the germline V gene are MNHEY and SMNVEV (reference sequence). CDR3 coding DNA: TGTGCCAGCAGCCGTGGCGGGAGGGCCTCCAATGAGCAGTTCTTC. It encodes CASSRGGRASNEQFF.

The rearrangement joins TRBV29-1 to TRBJ2-7; D perhaps matches TRBD2 (5 bases). Trimming removed 3 bases from V and 1 base from J, with 13 bases in between. CDR1 and CDR2 from the germline V gene are SQVTM and ANQGSEA. This CDR3 region has 14 residues. In nucleotides, the CDR3 is TGCAGCGTTGATGGTGGGAGTGGGTCCTACGAGCAGTACTTC. Its translation is CSVDGGSGSYEQYF.

This clone has a single count. The gene calls are TRBV30 and TRBJ1-1; possibly TRBD1 for D (5 bases). V lost 1 base to trimming and J lost 3 bases, with 9 bases between them. Germline-derived CDR1 and CDR2 are GTSNPN and SVGIG (reference sequence). The CDR3 is made up of 13 amino acids. The CDR3 sequence: CAWSGGVHTEAFF. The CDR3 nucleotides read TGTGCCTGGAGTGGGGGGGTACACACTGAAGCTTTCTTT.

The V gene is TRBV5-1, the J gene TRBJ1-6; D is unresolved. This CDR3 has 15 residues. V was cut by 1 base and J by 6 bases, with 11 bases left in between. The germline V gene encodes CDR1 SGHRS and CDR2 YFSETQ. The CDR3 coding sequence is TGCGCCAGCAGCTTGACACCCATGGGTAATTCACCCCTCCACTTT. This encodes CASSLTPMGNSPLHF. The full variable domain, in which reference TRBV5-1 and TRBJ1-6 provide the parts outside the CDR3, is KAGVTQTPRYLIKTRGQQVTLSCSPISGHRSVSWYQQTPGQGLQFLFEYFSETQRNKGNFPGRFSGRQFSNSRSEMNVSTLELGDSALYLCASSLTPMGNSPLHFGNGTRLTVT.

The chain is built from TRBV30 and TRBJ2-3, with a weak D call TRBD2 (7 bases). V was clipped by 3 bases and J by 1 base, with 17 bases between them. The CDR3 runs to 16 residues. Germline CDR1 and CDR2: GTSNPN and SVGIG (reference sequence). The CDR3 is CAWSQGGGTRTDTQYF. CDR3 sequence (DNA): TGTGCCTGGAGCCAAGGGGGGGGGACCCGCACAGATACGCAGTATTTT.

The chain carries TRBV15 and TRBJ2-3, with D perhaps matching TRBD1 (5 bases). CDR1 and CDR2 from the germline V gene are LNHNV and YYDKDF (reference sequence). The ends were cut back, 5 bases at V and 0 bases at J, with 9 bases in the middle. The CDR3 consists of 14 residues. CDR3 sequence: CATSQGLSTDTQYF. As DNA, the CDR3 is TGTGCCACCAGCCAGGGTCTAAGCACAGATACGCAGTATTTT.

Worth noting for this clone: The CDR3 carries no conserved terminal phenylalanine or tryptophan, so it likely arises from a read error. The chain joins TRBV3-1 (or the pseudogene TRBV3-2) to TRBJ1-2; the D is unclear. The CDR3 is 14 amino acids. In germline, CDR1 is LGHDT, CDR2 YNNKEL (reference sequence). V lost 0 bases to trimming and J lost 5 bases, with 10 bases between them. Written as DNA, the CDR3 is TGTGCCAGCAGCCAAGACAGAGCATGGTATGGCTACACCCTC. Its protein is CASSQDRAWYGYTL.

The J gene is TRBJ1-2, the V gene TRBV7-2, with D unresolved. Germline-derived CDR1 and CDR2 are SGHTA and FQGNSA. The CDR3 is 15 amino acids. Trimming shortened V by 5 bases and J by 8 bases, and 21 bases separated the two germline ends. The CDR3 sequence is CASSISSPTYGGYTF. In DNA, the CDR3 is TGTGCCAGCAGCATCAGTTCCCCCACTTACGGGGGCTACACCTTC.

The chain joins TRBV24-1 to TRBJ2-2, with D perhaps matching TRBD2 (6 bases). The CDR3 loop spans 12 amino acids. V lost 7 bases and J lost 12, with 14 bases in between. Germline V gives CDR1 KGHDR, CDR2 SFDVKD. Here the CDR3 reads CATRGAGPKLFF. The CDR3 region has the DNA TGTGCCACCAGAGGAGCGGGCCCGAAGCTGTTTTTT.

The J gene is TRBJ1-2, the V gene TRBV5-6; D not resolved. The germline CDR1 and CDR2 sequences are SGHDT and YYEEEE. Trimming pared 0 bases from V and 6 bases from J, leaving 9 bases between. The length of the CDR3 is 13 residues. The CDR3 DNA is TGTGCCAGCAGCTTGGGAGGGCCCGATGGCTACACCTTC. Translated: CASSLGGPDGYTF.

The V gene is TRBV30, the J gene TRBJ1-5; D is perhaps TRBD1 (6 bases). The germline V gene has CDR1 GTSNPN and CDR2 SVGIG (reference sequence). Trimming cost V 1 base and J 4 bases, with 11 bases left between them. There are 14 residues in the CDR3. Here the CDR3 DNA reads TGTGCCTGGAGTGAGGGACACCTAAATCAGCCCCAGCATTTT. Translating it yields CAWSEGHLNQPQHF.

V gene TRBV12-3 or TRBV12-4 combines with J gene TRBJ2-3; D is perhaps TRBD2 (5 bases). This CDR3 spans 11 amino acids. V lost 6 bases, J lost 7 bases, and 8 bases lay in between. Here the CDR3 reads CASSGDYTQYF. The CDR3 region has the DNA TGTGCCAGCAGCGGGGATTATACGCAGTATTTT.

The CDR3: CASKQASISSYGYTF. The CDR3 coding sequence is TGTGCCAGCAAGCAGGCATCAATAAGTTCGTATGGCTACACCTTC. V gene TRBV28 combines with J gene TRBJ1-2, with D uncertain. The CDR3 has 15 residues. Trimming removed 7 bases from V and 5 bases from J, with 20 bases in between. Germline V gene lookup returns CDR1 MDHEN and CDR2 SYDVKM.

This rearrangement joins TRBV18 to TRBJ2-7; TRBD1 matches 7 bases. The CDR3 length is 15 residues. V shed 4 bases and J 2 bases; nucleotides not matched to a gene: 8. Germline V gives CDR1 KGHSH, CDR2 LQKENI. The CDR3 protein is CASSLAGTATYEQYF. The CDR3 bases are TGTGCCAGCTCACTTGCCGGGACAGCTACCTACGAGCAGTACTTC.

This clone was seen once. This sequence joins TRBV6-5 and TRBJ1-2, with 9 bases fitting TRBD1. Per germline, CDR1 MNHEY and CDR2 SVGAGI. The CDR3 loop spans 14 amino acids. V lost 7 bases and J lost 3; bases outside the gene matches: 6. The DNA for the CDR3 is TGTGCCAGCACCATGAGGACAGGGGACTATGGCTACACCTTC. Translated: CASTMRTGDYGYTF.

The CDR3 protein is CASRSRGGAPTNEKLFF. The DNA for the CDR3 is TGTGCCAGCAGAAGCAGGGGAGGGGCCCCAACTAATGAAAAACTGTTTTTT. The gene calls are TRBV2 and TRBJ1-4; the D gene is possibly TRBD1 (6 bases). Trimming took off 6 bases at V and 0 bases at J, with 17 bases between the two ends. The CDR3 length is 17 residues. Germline-derived CDR1 and CDR2 are SNHLY and FYNNEI.

The rearrangement links TRBV4-3 to TRBJ2-7; 7 bases match TRBD2. The trim removed 0 bases at V and 0 bases at J, leaving 2 bases unmatched. The length of the CDR3 is 15 residues. The V gene's germline CDR1 is LGHNA and CDR2 YSLEER. The CDR3 DNA reads as TGCGCCAGCAGCCAAGAACTAGCGAACTCCTACGAGCAGTACTTC. It specifies CASSQELANSYEQYF.

This rearrangement joins TRBV9 to TRBJ1-1; D perhaps matches TRBD1 (6 bases). V shed 1 base and J shed 7 bases, with 17 bases lying between them. CDR1 SGDLS and CDR2 YYNGEE come from the germline V gene. The CDR3 loop spans 15 amino acids. CDR3 region: CASSVNTGIGFEAFF. The CDR3 region has the DNA TGTGCCAGCAGCGTAAACACAGGGATAGGGTTTGAAGCTTTCTTT. Filled out from reference TRBV9 and TRBJ1-1, the complete variable domain reads DSGVTQTPKHLITATGQRVTLRCSPRSGDLSVYWYQQSLDQGLQFLIQYYNGEERAKGNILERFSAQQFPDLHSELNLSSLELGDSALYFCASSVNTGIGFEAFFGQGTRLTVV.

The V gene is TRBV28, the J gene TRBJ2-5; 11 bases match TRBD1. Unmatched junction bases numbered 11, after V lost 6 bases and J lost 5 bases. Germline loops: CDR1 MDHEN, CDR2 SYDVKM. This CDR3 contains 16 residues. The CDR3 DNA reads as TGTGCCAGCAGCTACCCTGGGGACAGGGGGTGGGAGACCCAGTACTTC. Its translation is CASSYPGDRGWETQYF. The full variable domain, in which reference TRBV28 and TRBJ2-5 provide the parts outside the CDR3, is DVKVTQSSRYLVKRTGEKVFLECVQDMDHENMFWYRQDPGLGLRLIYFSYDVKMKEKGDIPEGYSVSREKKERFSLILESASTNQTSMYLCASSYPGDRGWETQYFGPGTRLLVL.

The chain links TRBV7-3 to TRBJ2-5, with 10 nucleotides matching TRBD2. V was clipped by 4 bases and J by 1 base; unmatched bases: 3. Germline V CDR1 and CDR2: SGHTA, FQGTGA. This CDR3 contains 15 residues. The CDR3 spells CASSYRTSGQETQYF. CDR3 DNA: TGTGCCAGCAGCTATAGGACTAGCGGCCAAGAGACCCAGTACTTC.

The chain is built from TRBV5-8 and TRBJ2-5, with 11 positions matching TRBD1. The CDR3 loop spans 15 amino acids. Trimming cost V 3 bases and J 5 bases; bases outside gene matches: 6. Germline V lookup: CDR1 SGHTS, CDR2 YDEGEE. The CDR3 region is CASSWGQGDWETQYF. CDR3 in DNA: TGTGCCAGCAGCTGGGGACAGGGGGACTGGGAGACCCAGTACTTC.

The CDR3: CASKRDREILYEQYF. The CDR3 DNA reads TGTGCCAGCAAGAGGGACAGGGAAATTTTGTACGAGCAGTACTTC. The chain carries TRBV2 and TRBJ2-7; 9 nucleotides agree with TRBD1. Per germline, CDR1 SNHLY and CDR2 FYNNEI. CDR3 length: 15 amino acids. Germline trimming cut 7 bases from V and 4 bases from J; bases unmatched to any gene: 11.

Notes on this clone: This CDR3 is also generated by other DNA sequences in the sample. The CDR3 region has the DNA TGTGCCAGCAGCGTAGAAGCCCCTGGGGCCAACGTCCTGACTTTC. Encoded protein: CASSVEAPGANVLTF. The chain is built from TRBV9 and TRBJ2-6; D not certain. Between the trimmed V and J ends, which lost 0 bases and 2 bases, there was a span of 6 bases. Germline CDR1 and CDR2: SGDLS and YYNGEE. The CDR3 loop spans 15 amino acids.

V is TRBV28 and J is TRBJ2-7; 8 bases align to TRBD2. CDR1 MDHEN and CDR2 SYDVKM come from the germline V gene. The CDR3 is 17 amino acids. The V segment lost 7 bases and the J segment 7 bases; nucleotides outside the gene matches: 21. The CDR3 sequence: CASTLLAGLAGLDEQYF. The CDR3, as DNA: TGTGCCAGCACCCTACTGGCTGGACTAGCCGGACTAGATGAGCAGTACTTC.

V and J are TRBV30 and TRBJ2-5; 10 bases agree with TRBD1. This CDR3 spans 13 amino acids. V lost 5 bases and J lost 2; bases outside the gene matches: 2. In germline, CDR1 is GTSNPN, CDR2 SVGIG (reference sequence). The CDR3 DNA reads TGTGCCTGGTGGACAGGGGGTCAAGAGACCCAGTACTTC. Protein product: CAWWTGGQETQYF.

The V gene is TRBV5-4, the J gene TRBJ2-1; D gene uncertain. The V gene's germline CDR1 is SGHNT and CDR2 YYREEE (reference sequence). V shed 2 bases and J shed 4 bases, with 7 bases lying between them. This CDR3 comprises 13 residues. CDR3 DNA sequence: TGTGCCAGCAGCTTTCCGCCGTACAATGAGCAGTTCTTC. It specifies CASSFPPYNEQFF.

This chain links TRBV19 with TRBJ2-1; D unresolved. Germline CDR1 and CDR2: LNHDA and SQIVND (reference sequence). The germline V and J ends were trimmed by 1 base and 9 bases, with 10 bases remaining between them. The CDR3 consists of 13 residues. CDR3 in amino acids: CASSIGGISEQFF. The CDR3 region has the DNA TGTGCCAGTAGTATAGGTGGGATCAGTGAGCAGTTCTTC.

The chain has TRBV5-1 and TRBJ2-5; no reliable D call. The germline gives CDR1 SGHRS, CDR2 YFSETQ. The CDR3 contains 14 residues. The V end was cut by 2 bases, the J end by 4 bases, with 12 bases between. CDR3 in DNA: TGCGCCAGCAGCTTAAATGGGGTCGGAGAGACCCAGTACTTC. Its protein is CASSLNGVGETQYF.

This clone was found once. This chain joins TRBV2 and TRBJ2-5; TRBD2 might be the D (6 bases). V lost 5 bases and J lost 7, with 20 bases in between. The CDR3 extends over 15 amino acids. Per the germline V gene, CDR1 is SNHLY and CDR2 is FYNNEI. CDR3 sequence: CASSRPGTLRGTQYF. CDR3 DNA: TGTGCCAGCAGTAGACCAGGGACTTTACGGGGGACCCAGTACTTC.

The genes are TRBV19 and TRBJ1-5; 7 positions match TRBD1. V shed 6 bases and J 9 bases; nucleotides not matched to a gene: 11. Germline-derived CDR1 and CDR2 are LNHDA and SQIVND (reference sequence). The CDR3 length is 14 residues. In DNA form, the CDR3 reads TGTGCCAGTAGCCGAGGGGACAGTTCGGCGCCCCAGCATTTT. Protein: CASSRGDSSAPQHF.

The chain carries TRBV24-1 and TRBJ2-3; either TRBD1 or TRBD2 may fit D (5 bases each). The germline V and J ends were trimmed by 7 bases and 2 bases, with 6 bases remaining between them. The CDR3 has 12 amino acids. Per germline, CDR1 KGHDR and CDR2 SFDVKD. The CDR3 region has the DNA TGTGCCACCAGGGGGGACACAGATACGCAGTATTTT. It encodes CATRGDTDTQYF.